A selection of T cell receptor beta chains follows, all from one sample in a study of CD4 T cells in relation to SARS-CoV-2 and coronaviruses. The protocol was immunoSEQ multiplex PCR, while the TCRdb copy is restricted to in-frame clones and leaves out a portion. The sample lists about 20,000 clones; approximately 80% were seen once. These TCRs' antigens remain unknown. Sequencing was done on a sample of CD4+ T cells from PBMCs, cultured in vitro. The receptors shown here come from a human donor in good health. Both conserved end residues are part of each CDR3. A D gene is named only where the DNA matches it firmly. A row's size may be missing; if present it is once, few, many or a size class.

V gene: TRBV24-1
clone size: .
J gene: TRBJ2-2
D gene: TRBD1
CDR3 protein: CATSDRTGGTAGELFF
CDR3 DNA: TGTGCCACCAGTGACCGGACAGGGGGGACCGCCGGGGAGCTGTTTTTT

V gene: TRBV18
clone size: .
J gene: TRBJ2-6
D gene: .
CDR3 protein: CASSPPYGANVLTF
CDR3 DNA: TGTGCCAGCTCACCACCTTACGGGGCCAACGTCCTGACTTTC

V gene: TRBV10-2
clone size: .
J gene: TRBJ2-7
D gene: .
CDR3 protein: CASSERGRSSYEQYF
CDR3 DNA: TGCGCCAGCAGTGAGAGGGGCCGGAGCTCCTACGAGCAGTACTTC

V gene: TRBV6-5
clone size: .
J gene: TRBJ1-1
D gene: TRBD1
CDR3 protein: CASRINRGMNTEAFF
CDR3 DNA: TGTGCCAGCAGAATAAACAGGGGCATGAACACTGAAGCTTTCTTT

V gene: TRBV6-6
clone size: .
J gene: TRBJ1-4
D gene: .
CDR3 protein: CASNPFSGGNEKLFF
CDR3 DNA: TGTGCCAGCAACCCGTTCTCGGGGGGTAATGAAAAACTGTTTTTT

V gene: TRBV5-1
clone size: .
J gene: TRBJ1-1
D gene: TRBD1
CDR3 protein: CASSLGQGSTEAFF
CDR3 DNA: TGCGCCAGCAGCCTAGGACAGGGTTCCACTGAAGCTTTCTTT

V gene: TRBV5-1
clone size: .
J gene: TRBJ2-5
D gene: TRBD2
CDR3 protein: CASSLALAGGPQETQYF
CDR3 DNA: TGCGCCAGCAGCTTGGCCCTAGCGGGAGGGCCCCAAGAGACCCAGTACTTC

V gene: TRBV24-1
clone size: .
J gene: TRBJ2-1
D gene: TRBD2
CDR3 protein: CATSEPAGGAQFF
CDR3 DNA: TGTGCCACCAGTGAGCCAGCGGGGGGGGCGCAGTTCTTC

V gene: TRBV6-1
clone size: .
J gene: TRBJ2-7
D gene: TRBD2
CDR3 protein: CASSEDSSGRSFYEQYF
CDR3 DNA: TGTGCCAGCAGTGAAGATTCTAGCGGGAGGTCCTTCTACGAGCAGTACTTC

V gene: TRBV7-2
clone size: .
J gene: TRBJ2-7
D gene: TRBD1
CDR3 protein: CASSLTGTGGYEQYF
CDR3 DNA: TGTGCCAGCAGCTTAACGGGTACAGGGGGTTACGAGCAGTACTTC

V gene: TRBV5-1
clone size: .
J gene: TRBJ2-7
D gene: .
CDR3 protein: CASSLSAGYVEQYF
CDR3 DNA: TGCGCCAGCAGCTTGTCGGCGGGATATGTCGAGCAGTACTTC

V gene: TRBV12-5
clone size: .
J gene: TRBJ2-2
D gene: TRBD2
CDR3 protein: CASGLGRGLAGGETGELFF
CDR3 DNA: TGTGCTAGTGGTTTGGGGAGGGGACTAGCGGGAGGCGAAACCGGGGAGCTGTTTTTT

V gene: TRBV19
clone size: .
J gene: TRBJ2-2
D gene: TRBD1
CDR3 protein: CASHKTGGSTGELFF
CDR3 DNA: TGTGCCAGCCATAAGACAGGGGGCAGTACCGGGGAGCTGTTTTTT

V gene: TRBV19
clone size: .
J gene: TRBJ2-3
D gene: TRBD2
CDR3 protein: CASSILAGESDTQYF
CDR3 DNA: TGTGCCAGTAGTATCTTAGCGGGAGAGTCAGATACGCAGTATTTT

V gene: TRBV28
clone size: .
J gene: TRBJ2-7
D gene: TRBD2
CDR3 protein: CASGGLAEAGSYEQYF
CDR3 DNA: TGTGCCAGCGGGGGACTAGCGGAGGCGGGGTCCTACGAGCAGTACTTC

V gene: TRBV24-1
clone size: once
J gene: TRBJ2-2
D gene: .
CDR3 protein: CATSDLRTANPNTGELFF
CDR3 DNA: TGTGCCACCAGTGATTTGAGGACAGCTAATCCGAACACCGGGGAGCTGTTTTTT

V gene: TRBV19
clone size: .
J gene: TRBJ2-7
D gene: .
CDR3 protein: CASSGAGVAEQYF
CDR3 DNA: TGTGCCAGTAGTGGGGCAGGGGTAGCCGAGCAGTACTTC

V gene: TRBV27
clone size: .
J gene: TRBJ2-7
D gene: TRBD1
CDR3 protein: CASSPDRGSYEQYF
CDR3 DNA: TGTGCCAGCAGTCCCGACAGGGGTTCCTACGAGCAGTACTTC

V gene: TRBV20-1
clone size: few
J gene: TRBJ2-3
D gene: .
CDR3 protein: CSASPDTQYF
CDR3 DNA: TGCAGTGCTAGCCCGGATACGCAGTATTTT

V gene: TRBV6-5
clone size: .
J gene: TRBJ1-5
D gene: TRBD1
CDR3 protein: CASGLVGQINQPQHF
CDR3 DNA: TGTGCCAGCGGACTAGTGGGACAGATCAATCAGCCCCAGCATTTT

V gene: TRBV5-1
clone size: .
J gene: TRBJ2-5
D gene: .
CDR3 protein: CASSLAAGGTQETQYF
CDR3 DNA: TGCGCCAGCAGCTTGGCCGCGGGCGGGACCCAAGAGACCCAGTACTTC

V gene: TRBV9
clone size: .
J gene: TRBJ1-4
D gene: TRBD1
CDR3 protein: CASSVSRQGGEKLFF
CDR3 DNA: TGTGCCAGCAGCGTATCTCGGCAGGGGGGTGAAAAACTGTTTTTT

V gene: TRBV19
clone size: .
J gene: TRBJ2-5
D gene: .
CDR3 protein: CASSIRRGLGETQYF
CDR3 DNA: TGTGCCAGTAGTATTCGGAGGGGGCTGGGAGAGACCCAGTACTTC

V gene: TRBV27
clone size: .
J gene: TRBJ1-2
D gene: .
CDR3 protein: CASSFTAGGVGYTF
CDR3 DNA: TGTGCCAGCAGTTTTACAGCCGGGGGAGTCGGCTACACCTTC